Shown below are 31 T cell receptor beta chains from a single sample sequenced in a study of cytomegalovirus exposure and HLA in healthy donors (dated by TCRdb to the late 2010s). Preparation of the library involved the immunoSEQ multiplex PCR assay. For the multiplex PCR, a mixture combining 60 forward primers for TCR Vbeta segments and 13 reverse primers for TCR Jbeta segments was used. Held by TCRdb, this immuneACCESS table contains in-frame sequences only and omits some clones. Under half of the omission traces to an unresolved V gene where checked; the cause of the rest is unknown. The sample yields under 200,000 clones; about three quarters were counted once. 5% to 7% of the sample belongs to the ten largest clones. Sequences were obtained from PBMCs. These receptors were obtained from a man between 40 and 49 years old in good health and CMV-seronegative.

The J gene is TRBJ2-7, the V gene TRBV6-5, with TRBD2 identical over 10 bases. The CDR3 covers 14 residues. Looked up from germline, CDR1 is MNHEY and CDR2 is SVGAGI. V was pared by 5 bases and J by 4 bases, with 5 bases of the junction left unmatched. This CDR3 reads CASSKGLARYEQYF. The CDR3 DNA sequence: TGTGCCAGCAGTAAGGGACTAGCGCGATACGAGCAGTACTTC.

The V call is TRBV6-1, the J call TRBJ1-6; 12 nucleotides line up with TRBD1. V shed 5 bases, J shed 10 bases, and the junction held 6 bases outside the gene matches. Per germline, CDR1 MNHNS and CDR2 SASEGT. The CDR3 is 15 amino acids. CDR3 amino acids: CASSPRDRGHSPLHF. CDR3 nucleotide sequence: TGTGCCAGCAGTCCTAGGGACAGGGGGCACTCACCCCTCCACTTT.

This rearrangement joins TRBV27 to TRBJ1-5, with D uncertain. The CDR3 spans 13 residues. CDR1 MNHEY and CDR2 SMNVEV come from the germline V gene (reference sequence). Trimming shortened V by 5 bases and J by 7 bases, and 12 bases separated the two germline ends. CDR3 in DNA: TGTGCCAGCAGTCATATCGTCCGGCAGCCCCAGCATTTT. This sequence encodes CASSHIVRQPQHF.

V and J are TRBV5-4 and TRBJ2-1; 8 positions agree with TRBD1. V shed 2 bases, J shed 2 bases, and the junction held 3 bases outside the gene matches. This CDR3 has 15 residues. The germline CDR1 and CDR2 sequences are SGHNT and YYREEE (reference sequence). CDR3: CASSFRTGTYNEQFF. CDR3 bases: TGTGCCAGCAGCTTTAGGACAGGGACCTACAATGAGCAGTTCTTC. The full variable domain, with the rest looked up from reference TRBV5-4 and TRBJ2-1, is ETGVTQSPTHLIKTRGQQVTLRCSSQSGHNTVSWYQQALGQGPQFIFQYYREEENGRGNFPPRFSGLQFPNYSSELNVNALELDDSALYLCASSFRTGTYNEQFFGPGTRLTVL.

Points on this clone: Other nucleotide sequences from this sample produce the same CDR3. This sequence joins TRBV18 and TRBJ2-3, with a tentative D call TRBD1 (5 bases). Germline V CDR1 and CDR2: KGHSH, LQKENI. This CDR3 comprises 14 residues. V was cut by 2 bases and J by 3 bases, with 9 bases left in between. The CDR3 protein is CASSPGRVTDTQYF. CDR3 sequence (DNA): TGTGCCAGCTCACCAGGCAGGGTTACAGATACGCAGTATTTT. Supplemented by reference TRBV18 and TRBJ2-3, the full variable domain reads NAGVMQNPRHLVRRRGQEARLRCSPMKGHSHVYWYRQLPEEGLKFMVYLQKENIIDESGMPKERFSAEFPKEGPSILRIQQVVRGDSAAYFCASSPGRVTDTQYFGPGTRLTVL.

This chain joins TRBV19 and TRBJ2-7; TRBD1 agrees at 8 bases. Per germline, CDR1 LNHDA and CDR2 SQIVND (reference sequence). The CDR3 is 13 amino acids. V lost 2 bases to trimming and J lost 6 bases; unmatched junction nucleotides: 3. This chain's CDR3 is CASSINRGIEQYF. The CDR3 DNA follows: TGTGCCAGTAGTATAAACAGGGGGATCGAGCAGTACTTC.

Here the CDR3 DNA reads TGTGCCAGCAGCCTTGGACAGTACACTGAAGCTTTCTTT. This sequence encodes CASSLGQYTEAFF. The chain combines TRBV6-5 with TRBJ1-1; maybe TRBD1 (6 bases). Trimming cost V 6 bases and J 3 bases, with 11 bases left between them. CDR1 and CDR2 (germline): MNHEY, SVGAGI. CDR3 length: 13 residues.

This chain connects TRBV5-6 to TRBJ2-7, with D perhaps TRBD1 (6 bases). Germline V gene sequence: CDR1 SGHDT, CDR2 YYEEEE. The CDR3 contains 13 residues. Trimming removed 6 bases from V and 1 base from J, with 11 bases in between. The CDR3 DNA is TGTGCCAGCAACCGACAGGATTCCTACGAGCAGTACTTC. This codes for CASNRQDSYEQYF.

For this clone: A junction end diverges from the germline sequence, so it may reflect a read error. This chain joins TRBV6-1 and TRBJ2-7; D gene uncertain. This CDR3 is built from 13 residues. Looked up from germline, CDR1 is MNHNS and CDR2 is SASEGT. DNA of the CDR3: TGTGCCAGCAGTGAAGAGAGACGAACTCGTAGCCGATTC. This sequence encodes CASSEERRTRSRF.

The rearrangement joins TRBV6-5 to TRBJ2-7, with 10 bases aligning to TRBD2. This CDR3 spans 15 amino acids. Germline trimming cut 4 bases from V and 3 bases from J; bases unmatched to any gene: 6. Germline V CDR1 and CDR2: MNHEY, SVGAGI. CDR3 nucleotides: TGTGCCAGCAGTTCCTACGGACTAGCGGACTACGAGCAGTACTTC. It yields the protein CASSSYGLADYEQYF.

The chain uses TRBV6-5 and TRBJ2-1; 9 nucleotides align to TRBD2. The V segment lost 0 bases and the J segment 9 bases; nucleotides outside the gene matches: 9. The CDR3 covers 16 residues. Germline CDR1 MNHEY, CDR2 SVGAGI. The CDR3 region is CASSYSTAGGTSEQFF. Written as DNA, the CDR3 is TGTGCCAGCAGTTACTCGACGGCGGGAGGGACTAGTGAGCAGTTCTTC.

The chain uses TRBV5-6 and TRBJ1-3; 8 bases line up with TRBD1. Germline CDR1 SGHDT, CDR2 YYEEEE. This CDR3 has 16 residues. V trimming: 5 bases; J trimming: 0 bases; junction bases outside the gene matches: 7. The CDR3 DNA reads TGTGCCAGCAGGGAAACAGGGGGAAGCTCTGGAAACACCATATATTTT. Amino acid sequence: CASRETGGSSGNTIYF.

The rearrangement joins TRBV18 to TRBJ2-3; 7 nucleotides match TRBD2. CDR1 is KGHSH, CDR2 LQKENI, per germline. The junction had 6 bases not matched to a gene; V was cut back by 6 bases and J by 0 bases. The CDR3 runs 15 residues. CDR3 DNA sequence: TGTGCCAGCTCGCCTAGCGGCCCTAGCACAGATACGCAGTATTTT. Its translation is CASSPSGPSTDTQYF.

The rearrangement joins TRBV7-9 to TRBJ2-1; 8 positions match TRBD1. This CDR3 contains 15 residues. In germline, CDR1 is SEHNR, CDR2 FQNEAQ (reference sequence). Trimming cost V 5 bases and J 10 bases; bases outside gene matches: 13. CDR3 sequence reads: CASSVGPYTGGEQFF. In DNA, the CDR3 is TGTGCCAGCAGCGTAGGACCCTACACAGGGGGGGAGCAGTTCTTC.

This chain uses TRBV18 with TRBJ1-5, with D maybe TRBD1 (6 bases). The V and J ends lost 6 bases and 0 bases respectively, with 9 bases between them. CDR3 length: 14 residues. Germline CDR1 and CDR2: KGHSH and LQKENI. The CDR3 bases are TGTGCCAGCTCCGCAGGGGTTAGCAATCAGCCCCAGCATTTT. It yields the protein CASSAGVSNQPQHF.

The J gene is TRBJ2-5, the V gene TRBV6-5, with D tentatively TRBD1 (6 bases). The V end lost 0 bases, the J end lost 5 bases, and 16 bases lay between the germline ends. This CDR3 has 16 amino acids. In germline, CDR1 is MNHEY, CDR2 SVGAGI. CDR3 region: CASSYSGRGVGETQYF. The CDR3 DNA reads TGTGCCAGCAGTTACTCGGGCAGGGGAGTGGGGGAGACCCAGTACTTC.

The sample holds a few counts of this clone. The V gene is TRBV5-1, the J gene TRBJ1-1; TRBD1 is a possible D gene (6 bases). V lost 4 bases to trimming and J lost 1 base, with 14 bases between them. Germline V gene sequence: CDR1 SGHRS, CDR2 YFSETQ. The CDR3 runs 15 residues. The DNA for the CDR3 is TGCGCCAGCAGCCTTGACGGACAGTCGAACACTGAAGCTTTCTTT. Protein: CASSLDGQSNTEAFF.

The chain recombines TRBV7-9 with TRBJ2-7; 14 bases are shared with TRBD2. Germline V CDR1 and CDR2: SEHNR, FQNEAQ (reference sequence). The CDR3 is 14 amino acids. The V segment lost 10 bases and the J segment 5 bases; nucleotides outside the gene matches: 7. CDR3 sequence reads: CAILGTSGSNEQYF. Written as DNA, the CDR3 is TGTGCCATTCTCGGGACTAGCGGGAGTAACGAGCAGTACTTC.

The chain couples TRBV5-1 to TRBJ2-1; D uncertain. The CDR3 loop spans 12 amino acids. Germline V gene sequence: CDR1 SGHRS, CDR2 YFSETQ. V was pared by 1 base and J by 8 bases, with 7 bases between. The CDR3 here is CASSLSIHEQFF. CDR3 in DNA: TGCGCCAGCAGCTTGTCTATCCATGAGCAGTTCTTC.

The chain carries TRBV25-1 and TRBJ2-4; D is possibly TRBD1 (5 bases). V lost 3 bases and J 1 base, leaving 7 bases between the germline ends. Looked up from germline, CDR1 is MGHDK and CDR2 is SYGVNS. The CDR3 extends over 14 amino acids. DNA of the CDR3: TGTGCCAGCAGTGACAAGGGGGCCAAAAACATTCAGTACTTC. Translated, it gives CASSDKGAKNIQYF.

This clone came up a few times. This chain links TRBV14 with TRBJ2-7, with a tentative D call TRBD2 (5 bases). With 0 bases removed from V and 7 bases from J, the gap between germline ends came to 13 bases. The germline V gene encodes CDR1 SGHDN and CDR2 FVKESK. CDR3 length: 14 residues. This CDR3 reads CASSQDATPGEQYF. The CDR3 nucleotides are TGTGCCAGCAGCCAAGATGCGACTCCGGGGGAGCAGTACTTC.

This clone was observed a few times. V and J are TRBV6-6 and TRBJ2-6; D may be TRBD1 (6 bases). Trimming left V 8 bases short and J 1 base short, with 12 bases between. Germline V gene sequence: CDR1 MNHNY, CDR2 SVGAGI (reference sequence). This CDR3 is built from 15 residues. In DNA form, the CDR3 reads TGTGCCAGCGTCCGAGGGGGATCTGGGGCCAACGTCCTGACTTTC. Amino acid sequence: CASVRGGSGANVLTF.

The chain joins TRBV11-3 to TRBJ2-1; the D gene is possibly TRBD1 (5 bases). V lost 5 bases to trimming and J lost 2 bases, with 10 bases between them. CDR1 and CDR2 from the germline V gene are SGHNT and YENEEA. The CDR3 extends over 14 amino acids. CDR3 in DNA: TGTGCCAGCAGCCCCTCGGACACCTACAATGAGCAGTTCTTC. Translation: CASSPSDTYNEQFF.

This chain connects TRBV10-3 to TRBJ2-7; D is ambiguous. Germline V lookup: CDR1 ENHRY, CDR2 SYGVKD. V lost 4 bases to trimming and J lost 0 bases, with 7 bases between them. This CDR3 region has 13 residues. CDR3 bases: TGTGCCATCAGTGGAACCAGCTCCTACGAGCAGTACTTC. This encodes CAISGTSSYEQYF.

The chain has TRBV10-3 and TRBJ2-2, with TRBD2 as a possible D gene (6 bases). Germline loops: CDR1 ENHRY, CDR2 SYGVKD. The V gene lost 5 bases and the J gene lost 4 bases, with 14 bases spanning the gap. The CDR3 has 15 residues. The CDR3 spells CAISSRGSPTGELFF. CDR3 bases: TGTGCCATCAGTTCACGGGGGTCGCCCACCGGGGAGCTGTTTTTT.

The chain uses TRBV10-2 and TRBJ2-5; TRBD2 agrees at 8 bases. Germline CDR1 is WSHSY and CDR2 is SAAADI. The CDR3 covers 15 residues. V was clipped by 7 bases and J by 2 bases; unmatched bases: 9. CDR3 sequence (DNA): TGCGCCAGCACAACCGGGAGGGGGGGACAAGAGACCCAGTACTTC. Translated, it gives CASTTGRGGQETQYF.

The genes are TRBV7-8 and TRBJ1-3; D is unclear. The CDR3 sequence is 14 residues long. V lost 4 bases to trimming and J lost 0 bases, with 7 bases between them. CDR1 is SGHVS and CDR2 is FQNEAQ in the germline V gene. The CDR3 DNA sequence: TGTGCCAGCAGCTACCGGGGCTCTGGAAACACCATATATTTT. The encoded protein is CASSYRGSGNTIYF.

The chain joins TRBV9 to TRBJ2-1; D is perhaps TRBD2 (6 bases). CDR1 SGDLS and CDR2 YYNGEE come from the germline V gene. The CDR3 is 13 residues long. With 5 bases removed from V and 7 bases from J, the gap between germline ends came to 13 bases. CDR3 region: CASSWGEANEQFF. CDR3 coding DNA: TGTGCCAGCAGTTGGGGGGAGGCGAATGAGCAGTTCTTC.

The rearrangement uses TRBV19 and TRBJ2-7; possible D gene TRBD2, 6 bases. V gave up 6 bases and J gave up 5 bases, with 14 bases separating them. Germline CDR1 is LNHDA and CDR2 is SQIVND (reference sequence). The CDR3 is made up of 13 amino acids. The CDR3: CASRDGGINEQYF. CDR3 bases: TGTGCCAGTAGGGACGGAGGGATAAACGAGCAGTACTTC.

The chain links TRBV9 to TRBJ2-3, with 8 bases lining up with TRBD2. The germline CDR1 and CDR2 sequences are SGDLS and YYNGEE. V was pared by 0 bases and J by 1 base, with 4 bases of the junction left unmatched. This CDR3 contains 16 residues. The CDR3 nucleotides are TGTGCCAGCAGCGTAGCGGCGGGGGGCGGCACAGATACGCAGTATTTT. It codes for CASSVAAGGGTDTQYF.

This clone was found once. The chain combines TRBV29-1 with TRBJ2-3, with 7 nucleotides matching TRBD1. V lost 6 bases, J lost 5 bases, and 8 bases stayed unmatched. CDR3 length: 13 amino acids. Looked up from germline, CDR1 is SQVTM and CDR2 is ANQGSEA. CDR3 in amino acids: CSVETGRRDTQYF. In nucleotides, the CDR3 is TGCAGCGTAGAGACAGGGAGACGAGATACGCAGTATTTT.